This T cell receptor (beta chain) was found in a study of blood T cell repertoires in COVID-19. Study in general: Material from acute and convalescent COVID-19 was sourced from the United States, Italy and Spain. PBMCs, B-cell-depleted T cells, or T cells were the source of the cDNA or gDNA that made up the material.

The CDR3 is 15 residues long. Trimming took 6 bases from V and 1 from J, leaving 15 bases between them. Looked up from germline, CDR1 is KGHSH and CDR2 is LQKENI. Original methodology: How many nucleated cells were present was estimated from reference gene primer amplification. Clones were read by immunoSEQ multiplex PCR, and TCRdb kept only the in-frame ones, dropping some. V and J calls and clone size are as listed in that table; D and trimming were resolved from the DNA. Seen here are roughly 670,000 clones, 85% to 90% observed once, and the top ten hold roughly 0.25%. The sequenced sample consisted of peripheral blood. The sequence derives from a woman aged 18-29 years with acute or convalescent COVID-19. The J gene is TRBJ1-1, the V gene TRBV18; possible D gene TRBD1, 5 bases. The CDR3 DNA reads TGTGCCAGCTCTCGCGGGACCGGTAAGAACACTGAAGCTTTCTTT. Its protein is CASSRGTGKNTEAFF. The full variable domain, its missing parts supplied by reference TRBV18 and TRBJ1-1, is NAGVMQNPRHLVRRRGQEARLRCSPMKGHSHVYWYRQLPEEGLKFMVYLQKENIIDESGMPKERFSAEFPKEGPSILRIQQVVRGDSAAYFCASSRGTGKNTEAFFGQGTRLTVV.